This TCR beta chain was sequenced in a study of regulatory T cells in long-lasting Graves disease. Study-wide results and caveats: TRBV28, TRBJ1-2 and TRBJ2-5 emerged as the favored segments in persistent disease. Accuracy might have suffered from few samples. In persistent patients, shared public clonotypes (under 3,000) outnumbered those in new patients (approximately 970).

This clonotype showed up just a few times. As yet, its antigen is unknown. The time point: persistent/refractory GD, antithyroid drugs over 5 years with positive TRAb. From RNA extracted from PBMCs, the TCR library was made. Building of the TCR beta libraries involved iRepertoire HTBI primers and Arm-PCR of CDR3 regions. MiXCR was run by TCRdb on the multiplex PCR reads, yielding one entry per CDR3 protein. The repertoire includes approximately 400,000 distinct CDR3 sequences, roughly a quarter of them detected once, and around 24% sits in the top ten. The V segment lost 5 bases and the J segment 3 bases; nucleotides outside the gene matches: 7. This CDR3 is built from 14 residues. CDR1 and CDR2 from the germline V gene are MNHEY and SMNVEV (reference sequence).

The sample consisted of peripheral blood mononuclear cells (PBMCs), taken when the disease was refractory, from a patient treated with antithyroid drugs. This TCR derives from a female donor with Graves disease. The chain recombines TRBV27 with TRBJ2-7, with 7 bases that match TRBD2. Here the CDR3 reads CASSPRTRGYEQYF. The CDR3 bases are TGTGCCAGCAGTCCCCGGACTAGAGGCTACGAGCAGTACTTC.